This TCR beta chain derives from a study of cytomegalovirus exposure and HLA in healthy donors. This CDR3 region has 16 residues. Germline values: CDR1 GTSNPN, CDR2 SVGIG (reference sequence). V dropped 4 bases and J dropped 2; count of bases not matched to a gene: 10. The PCR used 60 Vbeta and 13 Jbeta primers. The assay was immunoSEQ multiplex PCR, and TCRdb's table has in-frame clones only and misses some. The sample includes approximately 130,000 clones, around 77% of them seen just once. The sequence was obtained from a man aged 18 to 35 in good health and CMV-seropositive. Sequencing used PBMCs. The J gene is TRBJ1-5, the V gene TRBV30, with TRBD1 matching over 8 bases. The CDR3 DNA reads as TGTGCCTGGAACCTCGGGACAGGCGGAGGCAATCAGCCCCAGCATTTT. Amino acids: CAWNLGTGGGNQPQHF.